Below, 2 T cell receptor beta chains from the same sample are listed, as sequenced in a study of response to subunit inactivated influenza vaccine (dated by TCRdb to 2016 to 2019). Library preparation used RT-PCR. Instrument on record: Illumina HiSeq 2500. The public reads were reanalyzed by TCRdb: fastp trimming at Q25, MiXCR alignment, in-frame beta chains only. Under each unique CDR3 protein, matching rows form one entry showing the most common genes and DNA. The sample table records hundreds of thousands of distinct CDR3 sequences; over 20% of these occur just once. Approximately 10% of the sample comes from the top ten. Sequences were derived from PBMCs from blood, sampled less than 22 months after vaccination. Receptor source: a man aged 45 to 70 who received an inactivated influenza vaccine. Donor details come from another sample of the same person, matched by shared clones.

This clonotype was seen only a few times. This chain joins TRBV7-9 and TRBJ2-7; 8 nucleotides agree with TRBD1. Germline CDR1 is SEHNR and CDR2 is FQNEAQ (reference sequence). After removal of 4 bases from V and 3 bases from J, the junction contained 8 bases not matched to a gene. CDR3 length equals 15 residues. The DNA of the CDR3 is TGTGCCAGCAGCTCACGGGGACAGGCAGTCTACGAGCAGTACTTC. Protein product: CASSSRGQAVYEQYF. Filled out from reference TRBV7-9 and TRBJ2-7, the complete variable domain reads DTGVSQNPRHKITKRGQNVTFRCDPISEHNRLYWYRQTLGQGPEFLTYFQNEAQLEKSRLLSDRFSAERPKGSFSTLEIQRTEQGDSAMYLCASSSRGQAVYEQYFGPGTRLTVT.

This clonotype has more than one count but fewer than ten. The chain recombines TRBV3-1 with TRBJ1-2; tentative D call: TRBD1 (6 bases). This CDR3 has 16 residues. Trimming took 2 bases from V and 1 from J, leaving 14 bases between them. Looked up from germline, CDR1 is LGHDT and CDR2 is YNNKEL (reference sequence). This CDR3 is CASSQRGSRGNYGYTF. CDR3 nucleotides: TGTGCCAGCAGCCAAAGGGGATCCAGGGGTAACTATGGCTACACCTTC.